This TCR beta chain was recorded in a study of T cells in women clearing cervical HPV infection. Notes on the study in general: TRBV6-7 relative abundance averaged roughly 0.099% in cases and roughly 0.17% in controls.

A word on this clone: Its antigen is unknown. The CDR3 extends 3 residues past the end of the read, so its final part is completed from the germline J gene.

Genomic DNA, averaging approximately 1,200 ng per sample, yielded TCR beta CDR3 via immunoSEQ. Sequenced by immunoSEQ multiplex PCR; TCRdb stores in-frame clones only, minus some. This sample's table has about 28,000 clones. V was pared by 3 bases and J by 6 bases, with 11 bases of the junction left unmatched. The CDR3 runs 16 residues. CDR1 and CDR2 from the germline V gene are MNHNS and SASEGT. This receptor was obtained from a woman between 18 and 69 years old with a cervical HPV16 infection that either progressed to CIN3+ or cleared (not recorded which). Input material: blood buffy coat. The chain couples TRBV6-1 to TRBJ2-7; 10 bases match TRBD1. The DNA read from the CDR3 is TGTGCCAGCAGTGAGGTTGGTGGAGACAGGGGGCTCGAG. Protein: CASSEVGGDRGLE. Given in full, the CDR3 is CASSEVGGDRGLEQYF.